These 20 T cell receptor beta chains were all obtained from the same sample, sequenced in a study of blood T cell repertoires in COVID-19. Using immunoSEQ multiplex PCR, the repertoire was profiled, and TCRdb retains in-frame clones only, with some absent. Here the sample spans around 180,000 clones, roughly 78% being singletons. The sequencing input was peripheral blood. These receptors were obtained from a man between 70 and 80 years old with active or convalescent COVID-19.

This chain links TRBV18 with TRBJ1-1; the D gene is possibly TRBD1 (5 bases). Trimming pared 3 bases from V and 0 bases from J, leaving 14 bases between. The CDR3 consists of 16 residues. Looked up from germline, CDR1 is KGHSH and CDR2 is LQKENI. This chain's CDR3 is CASSPTRGTVNTEAFF. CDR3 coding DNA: TGTGCCAGCTCACCGACGCGGGGGACGGTGAACACTGAAGCTTTCTTT.

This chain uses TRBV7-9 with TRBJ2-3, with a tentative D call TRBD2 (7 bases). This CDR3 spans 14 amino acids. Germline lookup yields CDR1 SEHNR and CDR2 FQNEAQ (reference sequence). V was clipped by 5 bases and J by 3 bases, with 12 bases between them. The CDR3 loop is CASSRGALTDTQYF. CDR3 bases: TGTGCCAGCAGCCGGGGGGCGCTTACAGATACGCAGTATTTT.

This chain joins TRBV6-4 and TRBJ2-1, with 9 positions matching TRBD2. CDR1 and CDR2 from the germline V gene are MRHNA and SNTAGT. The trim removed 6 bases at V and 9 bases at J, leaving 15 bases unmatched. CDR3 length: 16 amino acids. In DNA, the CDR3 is TGTGCCAGCAGAAACGAAGCGGGAGGCCCACCCAGTGAGCAGTTCTTC. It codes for CASRNEAGGPPSEQFF.

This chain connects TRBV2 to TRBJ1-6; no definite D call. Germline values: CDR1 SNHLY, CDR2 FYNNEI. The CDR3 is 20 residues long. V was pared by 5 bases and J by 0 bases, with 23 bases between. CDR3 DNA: TGTGCCAGCAGTTTTCTGCGGATTCCTAATTTGAGCTCCTATAATTCACCCCTCCACTTT. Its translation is CASSFLRIPNLSSYNSPLHF.

The CDR3 loop is CASSLTGGNSPLHF. As DNA, the CDR3 is TGTGCCAGCAGCTTGACAGGGGGAAATTCACCCCTCCACTTT. The chain couples TRBV5-6 to TRBJ1-6; 8 bases are a match to TRBD1. Germline CDR1 SGHDT, CDR2 YYEEEE. The CDR3 is 14 amino acids. V shed 1 base and J 7 bases; nucleotides not matched to a gene: 1.

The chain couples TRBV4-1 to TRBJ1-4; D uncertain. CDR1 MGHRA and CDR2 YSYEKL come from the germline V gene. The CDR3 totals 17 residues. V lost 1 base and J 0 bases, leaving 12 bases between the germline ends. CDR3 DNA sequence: TGCGCCAGCAGCCAAGCTCCGGGGTTAACAACTAATGAAAAACTGTTTTTT. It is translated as CASSQAPGLTTNEKLFF.

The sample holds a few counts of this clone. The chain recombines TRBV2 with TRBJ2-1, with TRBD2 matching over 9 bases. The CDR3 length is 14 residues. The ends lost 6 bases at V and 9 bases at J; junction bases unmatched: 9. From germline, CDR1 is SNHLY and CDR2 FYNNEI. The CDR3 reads CASRGSSGRREQFF. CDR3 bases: TGTGCCAGCAGGGGGAGTAGCGGGAGACGTGAGCAGTTCTTC.

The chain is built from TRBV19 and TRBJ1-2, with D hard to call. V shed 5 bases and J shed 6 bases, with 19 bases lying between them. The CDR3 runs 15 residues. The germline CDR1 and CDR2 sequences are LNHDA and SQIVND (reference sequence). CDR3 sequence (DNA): TGTGCCAGTAGTCCAGACGGACGGGAAGCCAATGGCTACACCTTC. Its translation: CASSPDGREANGYTF.

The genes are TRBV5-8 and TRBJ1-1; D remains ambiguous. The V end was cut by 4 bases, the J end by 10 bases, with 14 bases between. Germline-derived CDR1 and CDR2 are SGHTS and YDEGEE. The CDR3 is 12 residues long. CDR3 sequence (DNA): TGTGCCAGCAGCCCGCGACGGTCAGGAGCTTTCTTT. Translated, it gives CASSPRRSGAFF.

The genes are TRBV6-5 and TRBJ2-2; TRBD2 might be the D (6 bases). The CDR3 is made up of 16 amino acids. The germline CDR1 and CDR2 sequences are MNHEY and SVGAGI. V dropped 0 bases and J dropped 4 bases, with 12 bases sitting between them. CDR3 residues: CASSYSLQGGTGELFF. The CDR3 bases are TGTGCCAGCAGTTACTCTCTCCAGGGAGGCACCGGGGAGCTGTTTTTT.

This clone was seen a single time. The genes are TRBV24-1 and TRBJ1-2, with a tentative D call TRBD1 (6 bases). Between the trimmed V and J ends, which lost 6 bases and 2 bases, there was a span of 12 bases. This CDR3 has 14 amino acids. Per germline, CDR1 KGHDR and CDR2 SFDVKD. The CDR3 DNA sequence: TGTGCCACCAGTCCTGGGGGCGGGAACTATGGCTACACCTTC. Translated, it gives CATSPGGGNYGYTF.

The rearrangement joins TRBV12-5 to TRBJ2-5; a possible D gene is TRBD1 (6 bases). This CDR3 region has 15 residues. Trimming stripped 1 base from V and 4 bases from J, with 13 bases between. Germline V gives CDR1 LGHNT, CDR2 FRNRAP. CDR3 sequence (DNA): TGTGCTAGTGGTTTGGGCGCACAGGGACGAGAGACCCAGTACTTC. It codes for CASGLGAQGRETQYF. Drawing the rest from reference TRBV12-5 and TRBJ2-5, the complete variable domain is DARVTQTPRHKVTEMGQEVTMRCQPILGHNTVFWYRQTMMQGLELLAYFRNRAPLDDSGMPKDRFSAEMPDATLATLKIQPSEPRDSAVYFCASGLGAQGRETQYFGPGTRLLVL.

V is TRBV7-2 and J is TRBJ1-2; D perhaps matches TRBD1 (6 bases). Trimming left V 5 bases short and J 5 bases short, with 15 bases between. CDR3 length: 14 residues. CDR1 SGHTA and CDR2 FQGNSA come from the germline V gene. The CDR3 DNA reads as TGTGCCAGCAGCACGGGGGGGCCCCGGTATGGCTACACCTTC. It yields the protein CASSTGGPRYGYTF.

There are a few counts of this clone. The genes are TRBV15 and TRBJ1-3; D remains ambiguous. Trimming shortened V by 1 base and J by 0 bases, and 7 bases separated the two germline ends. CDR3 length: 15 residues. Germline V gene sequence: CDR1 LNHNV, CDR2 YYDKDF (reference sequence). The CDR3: CATSRAQTSGNTIYF. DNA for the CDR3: TGTGCCACCAGCAGAGCACAGACCTCTGGAAACACCATATATTTT.

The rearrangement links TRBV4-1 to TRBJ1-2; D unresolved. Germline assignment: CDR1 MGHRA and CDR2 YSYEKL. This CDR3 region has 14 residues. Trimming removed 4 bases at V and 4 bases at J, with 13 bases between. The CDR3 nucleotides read TGCGCCAGCAGCCCCGAGGAGAATTCCTATGGCTACACCTTC. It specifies CASSPEENSYGYTF.

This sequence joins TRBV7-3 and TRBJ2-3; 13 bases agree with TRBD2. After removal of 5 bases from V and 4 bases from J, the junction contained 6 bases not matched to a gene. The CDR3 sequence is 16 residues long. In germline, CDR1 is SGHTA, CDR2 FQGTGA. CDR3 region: CASSPSGLAGADTQYF. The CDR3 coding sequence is TGTGCCAGCAGCCCTAGTGGACTAGCGGGAGCAGATACGCAGTATTTT.

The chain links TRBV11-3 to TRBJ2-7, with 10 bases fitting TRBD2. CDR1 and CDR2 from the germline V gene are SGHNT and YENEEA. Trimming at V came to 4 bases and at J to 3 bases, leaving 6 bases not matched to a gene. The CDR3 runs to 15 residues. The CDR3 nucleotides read TGTGCCAGCAGCTCTCAGCGGGGGGGTTGCTACGAGCAGTACTTC. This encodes CASSSQRGGCYEQYF.

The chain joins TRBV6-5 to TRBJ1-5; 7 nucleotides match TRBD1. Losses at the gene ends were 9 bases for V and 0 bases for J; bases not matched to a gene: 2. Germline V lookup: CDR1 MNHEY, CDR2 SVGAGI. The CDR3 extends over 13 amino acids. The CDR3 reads CASRQGSNQPQHF. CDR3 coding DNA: TGTGCCAGTCGACAGGGTAGCAATCAGCCCCAGCATTTT.

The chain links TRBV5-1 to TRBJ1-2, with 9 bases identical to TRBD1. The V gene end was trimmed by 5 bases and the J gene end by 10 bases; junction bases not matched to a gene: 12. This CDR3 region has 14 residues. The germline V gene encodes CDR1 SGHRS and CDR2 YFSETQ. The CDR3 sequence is CASSSITGGAVYTF. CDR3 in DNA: TGCGCCAGCAGTTCTATTACAGGGGGCGCCGTCTACACCTTC.

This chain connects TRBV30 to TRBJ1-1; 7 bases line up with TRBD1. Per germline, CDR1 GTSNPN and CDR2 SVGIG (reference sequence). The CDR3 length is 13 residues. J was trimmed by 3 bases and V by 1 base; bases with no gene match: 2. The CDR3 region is CAWSGGQDTEAFF. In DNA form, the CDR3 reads TGTGCCTGGAGTGGAGGACAGGACACTGAAGCTTTCTTT.